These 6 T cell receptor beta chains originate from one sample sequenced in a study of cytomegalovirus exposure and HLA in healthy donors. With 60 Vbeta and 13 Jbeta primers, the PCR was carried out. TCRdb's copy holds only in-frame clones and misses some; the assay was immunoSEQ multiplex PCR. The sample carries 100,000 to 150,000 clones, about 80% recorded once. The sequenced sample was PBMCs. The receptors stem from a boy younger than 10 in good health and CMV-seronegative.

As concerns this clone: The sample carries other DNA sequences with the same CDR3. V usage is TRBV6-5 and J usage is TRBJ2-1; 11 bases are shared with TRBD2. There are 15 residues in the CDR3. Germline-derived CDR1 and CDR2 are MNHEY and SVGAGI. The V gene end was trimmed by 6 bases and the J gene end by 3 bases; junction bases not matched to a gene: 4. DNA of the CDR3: TGTGCCAGCAGCTCCGGGACTAGCGGCTACAATGAGCAGTTCTTC. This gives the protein CASSSGTSGYNEQFF.

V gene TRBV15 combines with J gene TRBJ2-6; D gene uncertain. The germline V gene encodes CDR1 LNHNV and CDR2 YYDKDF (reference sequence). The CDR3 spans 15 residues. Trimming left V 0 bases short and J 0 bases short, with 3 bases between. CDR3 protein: CATSRESSGANVLTF. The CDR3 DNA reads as TGTGCCACCAGCAGAGAGAGCTCTGGGGCCAACGTCCTGACTTTC. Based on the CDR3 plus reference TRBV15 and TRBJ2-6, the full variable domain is DAMVIQNPRYQVTQFGKPVTLSCSQTLNHNVMYWYQQKSSQAPKLLFHYYDKDFNNEADTPDNFQSRRPNTSFCFLDIRSPGLGDTAMYLCATSRESSGANVLTFGAGSRLTVL.

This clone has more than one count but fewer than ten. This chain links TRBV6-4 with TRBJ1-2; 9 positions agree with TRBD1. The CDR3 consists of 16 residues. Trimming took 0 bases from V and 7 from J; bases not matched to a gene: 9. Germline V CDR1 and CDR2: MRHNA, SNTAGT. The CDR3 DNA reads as TGTGCCAGCAGTGACTCTTCGGGGACAGGGCTTCTTGGCTACACCTTC. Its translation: CASSDSSGTGLLGYTF.

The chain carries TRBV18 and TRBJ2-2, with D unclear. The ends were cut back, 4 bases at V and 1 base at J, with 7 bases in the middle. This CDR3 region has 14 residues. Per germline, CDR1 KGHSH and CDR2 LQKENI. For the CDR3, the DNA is TGTGCCAGCTCACTTGAGGTGAACACCGGGGAGCTGTTTTTT. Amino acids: CASSLEVNTGELFF.

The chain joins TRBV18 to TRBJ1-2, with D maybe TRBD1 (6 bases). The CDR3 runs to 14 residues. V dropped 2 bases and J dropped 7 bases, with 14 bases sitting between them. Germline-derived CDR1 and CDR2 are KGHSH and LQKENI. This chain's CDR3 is CASSPGEGVGGYTF. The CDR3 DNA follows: TGTGCCAGCTCACCAGGAGAGGGGGTCGGTGGCTACACCTTC.

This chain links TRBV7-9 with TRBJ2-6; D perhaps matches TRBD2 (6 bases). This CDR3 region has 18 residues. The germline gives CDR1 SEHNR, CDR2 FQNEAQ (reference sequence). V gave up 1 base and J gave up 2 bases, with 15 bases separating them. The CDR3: CASSLDQPSGAGANVLTF. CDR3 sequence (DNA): TGTGCCAGCAGCTTAGATCAGCCCTCGGGGGCTGGGGCCAACGTCCTGACTTTC.